These T cell receptor beta chains were read from a single sample in a study of CXCR3-negative and CXCR3-positive naive CD8 T cells. No DNA is given; TCRdb re-called the 5' RACE reads and lists each CDR3 protein once. The sample holds some 3,100 distinct CDR3 sequences. Specimen: naive CXCR3+ CD8+ T cells from blood. Receptors originate from a human donor in good health. Some clones in this sample may be carry-over from other donors' samples. The CDR3 runs from the conserved cysteine through the conserved F or W. The listing skips clone size in some rows; elsewhere it reads once, few, many or a size class.

v_call	cdr3_length	j_call	clone_size	cdr3_aa
TRBV20-1	13	TRBJ2-7	medium-sized	CSAQPEASYEQYF
TRBV12-3/TRBV12-4	17	TRBJ2-5	medium-sized	CASSFSPTEAVQETQYF
TRBV7-3	15	TRBJ2-2	medium-sized	CASSPRDRETGELFF
TRBV10-1	16	TRBJ2-3	medium-sized	CASSEIAGILTDTQYF
TRBV14	13	TRBJ2-2	medium-sized	CASRQGYAGELFF
TRBV29-1	16	TRBJ2-3	NA	CSVEDLAGFSTDTQYF
TRBV7-9	15	TRBJ2-1	NA	CASSSVARPYNEQFF
TRBV27	15	TRBJ2-2	medium-sized	CASSLSLAGTGELFF
TRBV30	13	TRBJ2-7	medium-sized	CAWSVGTAYEQYF
TRBV20-1	12	TRBJ2-7	medium-sized	CSAGPTPGEQYF
TRBV4-3	17	TRBJ2-3	medium-sized	CASSQVASGRAGDTQYF
TRBV10-1	13	TRBJ2-5	NA	CASSDAGTGDQYF
TRBV7-8	14	TRBJ2-7	medium-sized	CASSLVPQNYEQYF
TRBV20-1	16	TRBJ2-3	medium-sized	CSASGGYRWSTDTQYF
TRBV4-1	14	TRBJ2-1	medium-sized	CASSQGGGGREQFF
TRBV7-2	14	TRBJ2-7	medium-sized	CASSLTPSTYEQYF